Presented here are 21 T cell receptor beta chains from one specimen sequenced in a study of T cells expressing NK-cell markers. TCRdb reanalyzed the 5' RACE reads and collapses them to one entry per CDR3 protein, without DNA. This table lists over 250,000 distinct CDR3 sequences. Sequencing was carried out using blood T cells: a sorted CD56 or NKG2C T cell subset, CD4+ or CD8+ T cells, or bulk PBMC T cells (not recorded which). Receptors originate from a woman aged 18-70 years in good health.

The gene calls are TRBV2 and TRBJ1-6. The germline gives CDR1 SNHLY, CDR2 FYNNEI. This CDR3 contains 12 residues. CDR3 in amino acids: CASSVINSPLHF.

The V call is TRBV28, the J call TRBJ2-2; as DNA is missing, the TRBD1 call by TCRdb cannot be tested. The CDR3 is 15 residues long. CDR1 is MDHEN, CDR2 SYDVKM, per germline. The chain's CDR3 is CAGRGRRGRNGELFF.

The chain recombines TRBV5-6 with TRBJ1-6; without DNA, the TCRdb call of TRBD1 cannot be checked. From germline, CDR1 is SGHDT and CDR2 YYEEEE. The CDR3 spans 14 residues. CDR3 sequence reads: CASSWGQGGSPLHF.

This CDR3 reads CSAPTGSLGTDTQYF. The chain is built from TRBV20-1 and TRBJ2-3; no DNA is available, so the TRBD1 call from TCRdb remains unchecked. This CDR3 spans 15 amino acids. Germline V lookup: CDR1 DFQATT, CDR2 SNEGSKA (reference sequence).

V is TRBV24-1 and J is TRBJ2-5; TCRdb designates TRBD2, a call that cannot be tested without DNA. The CDR3 runs to 17 residues. CDR1 is KGHDR and CDR2 is SFDVKD in the germline V gene. The CDR3 region is CATSGELAGGSGETQYF.

This rearrangement joins TRBV15 to TRBJ2-5; TCRdb's D gene call, TRBD1, goes unchecked for lack of DNA. The CDR3 loop spans 15 amino acids. CDR1 LNHNV and CDR2 YYDKDF come from the germline V gene (reference sequence). The CDR3 sequence is CATSIYPQRGETQYF.

The CDR3 loop is CASSATPNPDTQYF. V usage is TRBV9 and J usage is TRBJ2-3. CDR3 length equals 14 residues. Germline V gene lookup returns CDR1 SGDLS and CDR2 YYNGEE.

The chain employs TRBV6-2 or TRBV6-3 and TRBJ2-1; TCRdb calls TRBD1, which cannot be checked without DNA. CDR1 is MNHEY, CDR2 SVGEGT, per germline. The length of the CDR3 is 20 residues. CDR3 amino acids: CASSYFGNPWGGNSYNEQFF.

The V call is TRBV12-3 or TRBV12-4, the J call TRBJ1-1. This CDR3 spans 14 amino acids. CDR3 amino acids: CASSYLRANTEAFF.

The V and J genes are TRBV20-1 and TRBJ2-5; no DNA is available, so the TRBD2 call from TCRdb remains unchecked. The CDR3 runs to 15 residues. CDR1 and CDR2 (germline): DFQATT, SNEGSKA (reference sequence). This CDR3 is CSAPSSGGYQETQYF.

This chain connects TRBV9 to TRBJ1-5. Germline lookup yields CDR1 SGDLS and CDR2 YYNGEE. The CDR3 covers 13 residues. The CDR3 region is CASSPDPQQPQHF.

The rearrangement uses TRBV18 and TRBJ2-1; checking the TCRdb D call of TRBD2 is not possible without DNA. Germline lookup yields CDR1 KGHSH and CDR2 LQKENI. CDR3 length equals 16 residues. CDR3 sequence: CASSPTREGGRNEQFF.

The chain joins TRBV11-2 to TRBJ1-1; the D call of TRBD1 rests on TCRdb alone, since no DNA is present to check it. The CDR3 sequence is 13 residues long. Germline CDR1 SGHAT, CDR2 FQNNGV. The CDR3 region is CASSYQQGTEAFF.

V is TRBV7-2 and J is TRBJ1-3. Germline CDR1 reads SGHTA; CDR2 reads FQGNSA. CDR3 size: 16 residues. Here the CDR3 reads CASSLGPGRGGNTIYF.

The chain couples TRBV5-1 to TRBJ2-3; the D call of TRBD1 rests on TCRdb alone, since no DNA is present to check it. CDR1 and CDR2 from the germline V gene are SGHRS and YFSETQ. The CDR3 extends over 14 amino acids. The CDR3 is CASSRQGATDTQYF. Together with reference TRBV5-1 and TRBJ2-3, the CDR3 gives the full variable domain: KAGVTQTPRYLIKTRGQQVTLSCSPISGHRSVSWYQQTPGQGLQFLFEYFSETQRNKGNFPGRFSGRQFSNSRSEMNVSTLELGDSALYLCASSRQGATDTQYFGPGTRLTVL.

J is TRBJ2-7 and V is TRBV15; TCRdb names TRBD1, which stays unverified in the absence of DNA. Germline CDR1 reads LNHNV; CDR2 reads YYDKDF (reference sequence). There are 16 residues in the CDR3. The CDR3 loop reads CATSTRLGQGRHEQYF.

The CDR3 protein is CSSRGGASYNEQFF. V usage is TRBV20-1 and J usage is TRBJ2-1; the TRBD1 assignment by TCRdb is unverifiable without DNA. Germline CDR1 DFQATT, CDR2 SNEGSKA (reference sequence). The CDR3 runs to 14 residues.

The chain uses TRBV9 and TRBJ2-3. The CDR3 runs to 12 residues. Germline-derived CDR1 and CDR2 are SGDLS and YYNGEE. The CDR3 here is CASSVGTDTQYF. The full variable domain, with the rest looked up from reference TRBV9 and TRBJ2-3, is DSGVTQTPKHLITATGQRVTLRCSPRSGDLSVYWYQQSLDQGLQFLIQYYNGEERAKGNILERFSAQQFPDLHSELNLSSLELGDSALYFCASSVGTDTQYFGPGTRLTVL.

The chain is built from TRBV20-1 and TRBJ2-5; the D call of TRBD2 rests on TCRdb alone, since no DNA is present to check it. The CDR3 has 15 amino acids. Germline-derived CDR1 and CDR2 are DFQATT and SNEGSKA (reference sequence). CDR3 sequence: CSANRRGALEETQYF.

The V and J genes are TRBV6-5 and TRBJ2-1; TCRdb's D call of TRBD1 is untestable without DNA. CDR1 is MNHEY and CDR2 is SVGAGI in the germline V gene. CDR3 length: 16 amino acids. CDR3 sequence reads: CASSYGTGSSYNEQFF.

V usage is TRBV7-3 and J usage is TRBJ2-3; TCRdb's D call of TRBD2 is untestable without DNA. This CDR3 contains 14 residues. The germline CDR1 and CDR2 sequences are SGHTA and FQGTGA. This CDR3 reads CASSFREGADTQYF. Looking up the rest from reference TRBV7-3 and TRBJ2-3 gives the full variable domain: GAGVSQTPSNKVTEKGKYVELRCDPISGHTALYWYRQSLGQGPEFLIYFQGTGAADDSGLPNDRFFAVRPEGSVSTLKIQRTERGDSAVYLCASSFREGADTQYFGPGTRLTVL.